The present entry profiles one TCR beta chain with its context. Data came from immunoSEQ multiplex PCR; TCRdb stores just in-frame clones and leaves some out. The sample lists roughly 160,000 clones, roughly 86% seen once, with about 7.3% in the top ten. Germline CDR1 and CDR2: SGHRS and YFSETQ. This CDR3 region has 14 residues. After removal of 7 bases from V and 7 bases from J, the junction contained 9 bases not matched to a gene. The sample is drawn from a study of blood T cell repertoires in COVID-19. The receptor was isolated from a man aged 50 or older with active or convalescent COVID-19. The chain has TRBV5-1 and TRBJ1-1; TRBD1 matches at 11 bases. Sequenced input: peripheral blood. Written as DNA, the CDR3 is TGCGCCAGCGCGCGGACAGGGGGCGGAAATGAAGCTTTCTTT. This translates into CASARTGGGNEAFF.